This is a list of T cell receptor beta chains from one sample in a study of T-cell reconstitution after alpha-beta-depleted transplantation in children. TCRdb processed the PCR reads anew with MiXCR; each CDR3 protein has one entry. The sample lists roughly 70,000 distinct CDR3 sequences; roughly 4.5% were seen once. This specimen was PBMCs, mostly from graft donor cells, taken 180 days after TCRalphabeta/CD19-depleted stem cell transplant. These receptors were obtained from a boy under three years old who had a stem cell transplant for acute myeloid leukemia, so the T cells may come from the graft donor. Both conserved end residues are part of each CDR3. Size values are once, few and many counts, or a class for expanded clones, and some rows have none.

j_gene | v_gene | abundance | CDR3aa
TRBJ1-1 | TRBV19 | many | CASSMASTVNTEAFF
TRBJ2-5 | TRBV5-1 | many | CASINMRKQETQYF
TRBJ2-7 | TRBV29-1 | many | CSVADGQRGTYEQYF
TRBJ2-4 | TRBV6-5 | many | CATTRGGSNIQYF
TRBJ1-5 | TRBV30 | . | CAWSVLRTNQPQHF
TRBJ1-3 | TRBV15 | many | CATSRDRGPGNTIYF
TRBJ1-5 | TRBV7-3 | many | CASSLIGGGGLRIQPQHF
TRBJ2-7 | TRBV4-3 | many | CASSQDSRTVDEQYF
TRBJ2-3 | TRBV29-1 | many | CSVSKLARATDTQYF
TRBJ2-5 | TRBV5-7 | many | CASSSGVKETQYF
TRBJ1-2 | TRBV20-1 | many | CSARTGPGLYGYTF
TRBJ2-1 | TRBV4-1 | many | CASSHAPGQGVYNEQFF
TRBJ2-3 | TRBV5-1 | many | CASSLGQNPTDTQYF
TRBJ2-7 | TRBV9 | many | CASSVEEGGREQYF
TRBJ2-5 | TRBV3-1 | many | CASSPTRIGGRKETQYF
TRBJ2-1 | TRBV12-3/TRBV12-4 | many | CASSSIHGLEQFF
TRBJ2-3 | TRBV12-3/TRBV12-4 | many | CASRQGGTDTQYF
TRBJ1-2 | TRBV12-5 | many | CASGLDHDRVYGYTF
TRBJ2-2 | TRBV12-3/TRBV12-4 | many | CASSRRHRGLNTGELFF
TRBJ2-2 | TRBV7-7 | many | CASSPWTSGVGTGELFF
TRBJ2-6 | TRBV9 | many | CASSDGQPSGANVLTF
TRBJ1-5 | TRBV24-1 | many | CATSDFTKGQPQHF
TRBJ1-6 | TRBV6-5 | many | CASSYQIRGGSYNSPLHF
TRBJ2-7 | TRBV5-1 | many | CASSFSGSQSSYEQYF
TRBJ2-1 | TRBV12-3/TRBV12-4 | many | CASSPFGATGYNEQFF
TRBJ2-1 | TRBV12-3/TRBV12-4 | many | CASSSENNEQFF
TRBJ2-5 | TRBV24-1 | many | CATGDRLQETQYF
TRBJ2-1 | TRBV20-1 | many | CSTRGSSYNEQFF
TRBJ2-5 | TRBV18 | many | CASSPNELMETQYF
TRBJ1-1 | TRBV5-1 | many | CASSLEGRGTVAFF
TRBJ2-3 | TRBV25-1 | many | CASSLQQGRTDTQYF
TRBJ1-6 | TRBV3-1 | many | CASSPTSGQGNSPLHF
TRBJ2-5 | TRBV4-1 | many | CASSQDGTSGGETQYF
TRBJ2-7 | TRBV20-1 | many | CSASTAGYEQYF
TRBJ1-1 | TRBV29-1 | many | CSVVKNTEAFF
TRBJ2-3 | TRBV7-2 | few | CASAGLGKDTQYF
TRBJ2-4 | TRBV3-1 | . | CASCQDTGQGKNIQYF
TRBJ1-5 | TRBV6-2/TRBV6-3 | many | CASSYGEWGVQPQHF
TRBJ2-7 | TRBV3-1 | many | CASSQDRLEQYF
TRBJ1-2 | TRBV7-6 | many | CASSPGTAYGYTF
TRBJ2-5 | TRBV7-2 | many | CASSLGMGGWGQETQYF
TRBJ1-1 | TRBV29-1 | many | CSVRGGTLNTEAFF
TRBJ2-3 | TRBV20-1 | many | CSARGFTQYF
TRBJ1-2 | TRBV4-1 | many | CASSQDRRLGHNYGYTF
TRBJ2-7 | TRBV7-8 | many | CASSLNLAGAYEQYF
TRBJ1-4 | TRBV5-6 | many | CASSHPGAWNATNEKLFF
TRBJ2-2 | TRBV6-2/TRBV6-3 | . | CATRQENTGELFF
TRBJ2-2 | TRBV4-1 | many | CASSPGPNTGELFF
TRBJ2-6 | TRBV7-9 | many | CASSSGTGGAGANVLTF
TRBJ2-4 | TRBV6-5 | many | CASSYTQGTTIQYF
TRBJ2-7 | TRBV12-3/TRBV12-4 | many | CASSPLTGYEQYF
TRBJ1-5 | TRBV12-3/TRBV12-4 | many | CASSSDFNQPQHF
TRBJ2-1 | TRBV7-9 | many | CASSPGAGNEQFF
TRBJ2-5 | TRBV5-4 | . | CASSLASGQETQYF